The 15 T cell receptor beta chains below come from one sample, sequenced in a study of shared clonotypes between healthy human individuals. The repertoire was sequenced with immunoSEQ multiplex PCR; TCRdb's copy has only in-frame clones and lacks some. This table has 2 million to 2.5 million clones, approximately 93% appearing once. Sequencing used naive CD4+ T cells from PBMCs. The sample's subset: CD45RA+ positively selected. All receptors come from a man aged 18 to 35 in good health. Some clones in this sample may be carry-over from other donors' samples.

CDR3 in DNA: TGTGCCATCAGCCGACAGGGAGGAGCAGATACGCAGTATTTT. It encodes CAISRQGGADTQYF. The chain employs TRBV10-3 and TRBJ2-3; D perhaps matches TRBD1 (7 bases). CDR1 is ENHRY and CDR2 is SYGVKD in the germline V gene. V was shortened by 6 bases and J by 4 bases, with 14 bases between the two germline ends. This CDR3 region has 14 residues.

The rearrangement links TRBV15 to TRBJ2-1, with TRBD1 identical over 9 bases. Germline assignment: CDR1 LNHNV and CDR2 YYDKDF (reference sequence). V gave up 6 bases and J gave up 5 bases; unmatched junction bases: 8. The CDR3 runs to 15 residues. The CDR3 DNA is TGTGCCACCAGTCTCGGGACAGGGAATAACAATGAGCAGTTCTTC. This translates into CATSLGTGNNNEQFF.

The genes are TRBV18 and TRBJ2-2; 8 nucleotides align to TRBD1. J lost 7 bases, V lost 3 bases, and 10 bases had no gene match. The CDR3 runs to 16 residues. CDR1 and CDR2 from the germline V gene are KGHSH and LQKENI. The DNA for the CDR3 is TGTGCCAGCTCACCTCGACAGGACAGGGATGGCGGGGAGCTGTTTTTT. It is translated as CASSPRQDRDGGELFF. The entire variable domain, with the rest obtained from reference TRBV18 and TRBJ2-2, is as follows: NAGVMQNPRHLVRRRGQEARLRCSPMKGHSHVYWYRQLPEEGLKFMVYLQKENIIDESGMPKERFSAEFPKEGPSILRIQQVVRGDSAAYFCASSPRQDRDGGELFFGEGSRLTVL.

A single count supports this clone. The rearrangement links TRBV2 to TRBJ2-7; D not certain. The CDR3 runs 14 residues. V lost 2 bases to trimming and J lost 2 bases, with 10 bases between them. Per the germline V gene, CDR1 is SNHLY and CDR2 is FYNNEI. CDR3 loop: CASSEFGTPYEQYF. CDR3 nucleotides: TGTGCCAGCAGTGAATTTGGCACCCCCTACGAGCAGTACTTC. Filled out from reference TRBV2 and TRBJ2-7, the complete variable domain reads EPEVTQTPSHQVTQMGQEVILRCVPISNHLYFYWYRQILGQKVEFLVSFYNNEISEKSEIFDDQFSVERPDGSNFTLKIRSTKLEDSAMYFCASSEFGTPYEQYFGPGTRLTVT.

The chain carries TRBV5-4 and TRBJ2-1, with TRBD2 matching over 10 bases. The CDR3 runs 15 residues. The V segment lost 1 base and the J segment 6 bases; nucleotides outside the gene matches: 4. Germline V gene data show CDR1 as SGHNT and CDR2 as YYREEE (reference sequence). Here the CDR3 DNA reads TGTGCCAGCAGCTTGTCTAGCGGGAGTCGCAATGAGCAGTTCTTC. This sequence encodes CASSLSSGSRNEQFF.

The chain joins TRBV27 to TRBJ2-7; 7 bases line up with TRBD1. J gave up 7 bases and V 8 bases, and 17 bases lay outside the gene matches. The CDR3 is 15 residues long. Germline V gene lookup returns CDR1 MNHEY and CDR2 SMNVEV (reference sequence). This CDR3 reads CASRIRDSGPWEQYF. CDR3 nucleotides: TGTGCCAGCCGAATCCGGGACAGCGGTCCTTGGGAGCAGTACTTC.

The gene calls are TRBV27 and TRBJ2-7; TRBD2 might be the D (5 bases). The length of the CDR3 is 14 residues. Germline values: CDR1 MNHEY, CDR2 SMNVEV (reference sequence). V lost 4 bases, J lost 0 bases, and 10 bases lay in between. DNA for the CDR3: TGTGCCAGCAGTTGGAGCGGCAGCTCCTACGAGCAGTACTTC. As protein: CASSWSGSSYEQYF.

The chain links TRBV28 to TRBJ1-4; 7 bases match TRBD1. The CDR3 is 15 residues long. From germline, CDR1 is MDHEN and CDR2 SYDVKM. The V and J ends lost 5 bases and 4 bases, in that order; junction bases with no gene match: 7. The CDR3 protein is CASSAHRGYNEKLFF. CDR3 in DNA: TGTGCCAGCAGTGCCCACAGGGGTTATAATGAAAAACTGTTTTTT.

This sequence joins TRBV28 and TRBJ2-3; either TRBD1 or TRBD2 may fit D (5 bases each). Germline CDR1 MDHEN, CDR2 SYDVKM. The CDR3 is made up of 21 amino acids. V lost 5 bases and J lost 0, with 30 bases in between. CDR3 DNA sequence: TGTGCCAGCAGTCTACACCCGGGGCGCACCCTTGGATACACTAGCACAGATACGCAGTATTTT. This gives the protein CASSLHPGRTLGYTSTDTQYF.

The V call is TRBV28, the J call TRBJ2-7; D unresolved. Trimming pared 3 bases from V and 2 bases from J, leaving 14 bases between. This CDR3 region has 15 residues. Germline V gives CDR1 MDHEN, CDR2 SYDVKM. CDR3 protein: CASSFVGDGAYEQYF. As DNA, the CDR3 is TGTGCCAGCAGTTTCGTCGGAGACGGCGCCTACGAGCAGTACTTC.

Concerning this clone: Other DNA sequences in the same sample also yield this CDR3. The chain couples TRBV20-1 to TRBJ2-5; D ambiguous. Trimming removed 3 bases from V and 3 bases from J, with 5 bases in between. The CDR3 loop spans 11 amino acids. Germline V gene data show CDR1 as DFQATT and CDR2 as SNEGSKA (reference sequence). In DNA form, the CDR3 reads TGCAGTGCTAGGTCTAAAGAGACCCAGTACTTC. It specifies CSARSKETQYF.

The chain joins TRBV7-7 to TRBJ1-3; D is possibly TRBD1 (5 bases). Germline loops: CDR1 SSHAT, CDR2 FNYEAQ (reference sequence). Between the trimmed V and J ends, which lost 5 bases and 4 bases, there was a span of 15 bases. This CDR3 is 15 amino acids long. CDR3 in DNA: TGTGCCAGCAGCCTAGGGGCCGGAGGGGGAAACACCATATATTTT. It is translated as CASSLGAGGGNTIYF.

The chain joins TRBV7-2 to TRBJ2-1; D is perhaps TRBD2 (5 bases). Trimming pared 8 bases from V and 6 bases from J, leaving 20 bases between. The CDR3 has 15 amino acids. The germline gives CDR1 SGHTA, CDR2 FQGNSA. The CDR3 sequence: CASERVLPPFNEQFF. For the CDR3, the DNA is TGTGCCAGCGAGAGGGTGCTGCCACCGTTCAATGAGCAGTTCTTC. The full variable domain, its missing parts supplied by reference TRBV7-2 and TRBJ2-1, is GAGVSQSPSNKVTEKGKDVELRCDPISGHTALYWYRQSLGQGLEFLIYFQGNSAPDKSGLPSDRFSAERTGGSVSTLTIQRTQQEDSAVYLCASERVLPPFNEQFFGPGTRLTVL.

This chain connects TRBV7-3 to TRBJ2-1; 9 nucleotides match TRBD2. Per germline, CDR1 SGHTA and CDR2 FQGTGA. CDR3 length: 15 amino acids. V lost 6 bases and J lost 5; bases outside the gene matches: 8. The CDR3 loop is CASSSEREAHNEQFF. In DNA, the CDR3 is TGTGCCAGCAGTTCCGAGCGGGAGGCCCACAATGAGCAGTTCTTC.

V usage is TRBV29-1 and J usage is TRBJ2-2, with 8 bases identical to TRBD1. Unmatched junction bases numbered 5, after V lost 6 bases and J lost 2 bases. Germline CDR1 SQVTM, CDR2 ANQGSEA. The CDR3 spans 14 residues. The CDR3 loop is CSVADRGNTGELFF. The CDR3 region has the DNA TGCAGCGTGGCTGACAGGGGAAACACCGGGGAGCTGTTTTTT.